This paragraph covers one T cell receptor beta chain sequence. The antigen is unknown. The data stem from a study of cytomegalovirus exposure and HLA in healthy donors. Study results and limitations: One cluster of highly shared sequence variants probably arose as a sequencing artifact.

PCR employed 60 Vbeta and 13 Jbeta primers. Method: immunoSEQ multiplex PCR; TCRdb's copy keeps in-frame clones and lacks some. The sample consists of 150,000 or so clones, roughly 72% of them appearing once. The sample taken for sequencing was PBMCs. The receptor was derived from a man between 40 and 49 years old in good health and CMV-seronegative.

The CDR3 DNA follows: TGTGCCAGCAGCTTGGGGGGGACAGCGCAAGAGACCCAGTACTTC. This sequence encodes CASSLGGTAQETQYF. The chain has TRBV5-4 and TRBJ2-5; 7 bases are shared with TRBD1. CDR1 is SGHNT, CDR2 YYREEE, per germline (reference sequence). V dropped 0 bases and J dropped 2; count of bases not matched to a gene: 4. The CDR3 has 15 amino acids.